The following is a T cell receptor (beta chain) sequence with its context. What it binds is not known. The CDR3 runs 13 residues. Trimming took 6 bases from V and 5 from J; bases not matched to a gene: 5. The germline CDR1 and CDR2 sequences are MGHRA and YSYEKL. Only healthy Caucasians were enrolled as donors. TCRdb reprocessed the 5' RACE reads with MiXCR, giving one entry per CDR3 protein. The sample comprises about 890,000 distinct CDR3 sequences, about 12% of which are singletons, and around 1.5% rests with the top ten. These data come from a study of identical twins. Study results and limitations: Beta out-of-frame twin sharing showed a weaker excess.

Separately, the same data were catalogued under a study of yellow fever vaccine responses in identical twins.

What was sequenced was PBMCs. The chain is built from TRBV4-1 and TRBJ2-5; 8 bases are shared with TRBD2. The clonotype was recovered from a woman under 30 in good health. CDR3 nucleotide sequence: TGCGCCAGCAGGCGCGGACTAGCTGAGACCCAGTACTTC. The encoded protein is CASRRGLAETQYF.